The rows below give T cell receptor beta chains drawn from one sample of a study of shared clonotypes between healthy human individuals. Here immunoSEQ multiplex PCR was the method, and the copy in TCRdb shows in-frame clones only, minus some. The repertoire holds a few million clones, with approximately 95% as singletons. The specimen was naive CD4+ T cells from PBMCs. All receptors come from a man younger than 35 in good health. Some clones in this sample may be carry-over from other donors' samples. CDR3s include the opening cysteine and the closing phenylalanine or tryptophan. D genes are given only for firm matches.

NA,TRBJ2-7,TRBV9,CASSVGGGKTYEQYF
NA,TRBJ2-5,TRBV4-3,CASSQRGRGETQYF
NA,TRBJ1-4,TRBV5-6,CASSSLVGGGKLFF
TRBD2,TRBJ2-1,TRBV11-1,CASSSWTSGGQGNEQFF
TRBD1,TRBJ1-5,TRBV6-5,CASSPGGYNQPQHF
NA,TRBJ1-2,TRBV5-4,CASSLDPGGWSYGYTF
NA,TRBJ1-4,TRBV5-6,CASSFLSRNPRSEKLFF
NA,TRBJ1-2,TRBV10-3,CAMFAPGTLYGYTF
TRBD2,TRBJ2-3,TRBV19,CASSREGGSSGSTDTQYF
TRBD1,TRBJ1-1,TRBV9,CASSAGTGVTEAFF
NA,TRBJ1-3,TRBV5-1,CASSLQQGTGNTIYF
NA,TRBJ1-5,TRBV29-1,CSVDLGGNQPQHF
NA,TRBJ1-1,TRBV7-3,CASSLTLAANTEAFF
TRBD2,TRBJ2-1,TRBV7-8,CASSLLVSGRAHEQFF
NA,TRBJ2-3,TRBV7-8,CASSWGSGSTDTQYF
NA,TRBJ1-4,TRBV11-2,CASRPQGDEKLFF
NA,TRBJ2-7,TRBV10-3,CAISESGGREQYF
NA,TRBJ1-3,TRBV7-2,CASSLRVLPGNTIYF
NA,TRBJ1-3,TRBV2,CASTVGSGNTIYF
TRBD2,TRBJ2-1,TRBV5-1,CASYGLAGLSYNEQFF
NA,TRBJ2-3,TRBV5-1,CASSSEGTDTQYF
NA,TRBJ2-3,TRBV19,CASNIQVGTSTDTQYF
NA,TRBJ2-7,TRBV7-2,CASSPDLAAVYEQYF
NA,TRBJ1-1,TRBV5-4,CASSSRGNTEAFF
TRBD1,TRBJ1-5,TRBV11-2,CASSNRQGGSNQPQHF
NA,TRBJ2-7,TRBV13,CASSRTRQGGGYEQYF
NA,TRBJ1-2,TRBV5-1,CASSLGTELSGYTF
NA,TRBJ1-5,TRBV6-1,CASVGQTNQPQHF
TRBD2,TRBJ2-5,TRBV14,CASSTWTSSFQETQYF
NA,TRBJ2-2,TRBV7-2,CASSLGAVTNTGELFF
TRBD1,TRBJ2-7,TRBV7-2,CASSGGQGWGQYF
NA,TRBJ2-3,TRBV19,CASASPGTDTQYF
TRBD1,TRBJ2-7,TRBV27,CASSRRTGRYVTYEQYF
TRBD1,TRBJ1-5,TRBV30,CAWSVGTGREQPQHF
TRBD2,TRBJ2-2,TRBV11-2,CASSFGSSGGGELFF
NA,TRBJ2-7,TRBV7-3,CASSLNGGPYEQYF
TRBD2,TRBJ2-2,TRBV11-2,CASSFRLAGVANTGELFF
NA,TRBJ1-1,TRBV10-3,CAITDKPNTEAFF
TRBD2,TRBJ2-1,TRBV6-4,CASSPSLAGDSEQFF
NA,TRBJ1-1,TRBV9,CASSATPGSDTEAFF
NA,TRBJ2-6,TRBV1,CTSSPIRLCRANVLTF
NA,TRBJ1-3,TRBV7-3,CASSPGPGSGNTIYF
NA,TRBJ2-7,TRBV7-2,CASSLDAGTYEQYF
NA,TRBJ1-1,TRBV28,CASSRGGVSTEAFF
NA,TRBJ2-3,TRBV28,CASRTVGASDTQYF
TRBD2,TRBJ2-2,TRBV5-1,CASSLLVWTRAGELFF
NA,TRBJ2-2,TRBV4-2,CASSLRGGLQHTGELFF
NA,TRBJ2-7,TRBV7-6,CASSLVGAGTYEQYF
NA,TRBJ1-2,TRBV5-5,CASSLQGLFGYTF
TRBD1,TRBJ2-5,TRBV5-4,CASSSPDRGQETQYF
NA,TRBJ2-5,TRBV5-1,CASSLEGETQYF
NA,TRBJ2-7,TRBV7-3,CASSLNKEYEQYF
TRBD1,TRBJ1-2,TRBV6-5,CASTPGGGDYGYTF
TRBD2,TRBJ2-3,TRBV10-3,CAMGGLAGSTDTQYF
TRBD2,TRBJ2-1,TRBV5-4,CASSAPGLAEDEQFF
NA,TRBJ1-2,TRBV9,CASSVDEGPIYGYTF